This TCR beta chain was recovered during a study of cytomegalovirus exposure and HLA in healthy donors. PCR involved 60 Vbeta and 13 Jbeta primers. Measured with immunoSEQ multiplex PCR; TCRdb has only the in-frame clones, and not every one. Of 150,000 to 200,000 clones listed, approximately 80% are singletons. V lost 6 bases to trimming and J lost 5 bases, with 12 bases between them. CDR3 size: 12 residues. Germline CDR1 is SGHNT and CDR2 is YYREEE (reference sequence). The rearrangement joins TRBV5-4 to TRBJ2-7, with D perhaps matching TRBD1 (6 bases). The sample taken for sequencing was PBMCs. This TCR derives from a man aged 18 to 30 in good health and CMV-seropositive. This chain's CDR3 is CASNEQGDEQYF. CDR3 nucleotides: TGTGCCAGCAACGAACAGGGTGACGAGCAGTACTTC.